This entry features one T cell receptor (beta chain) sequence. Between the trimmed V and J ends, which lost 1 base and 4 bases, there was a span of 8 bases. CDR3 size: 13 residues. Germline values: CDR1 SGHRS, CDR2 YFSETQ. This specimen comes from a study of shared clonotypes between healthy human individuals. Study details: CD8 memory received one plate per donor, CD8 naive two, CD4 memory three and CD4 naive three.

Naive CD8 populations comprised CD45RO-negative cells positively selected for CCR7, excluding terminally differentiated effector memory CD45RA+ cells. The study drew all its donors from Caucasian adults living in Nashville, Tennessee. TCRdb keeps only in-frame clones here, not all; method: immunoSEQ multiplex PCR. The sample consists of more than 2 million clones, roughly 93% of them appearing once. The sequence was obtained from a man aged 18-30 years in good health. Some clones in this sample may be carry-over from other donors' samples. This rearrangement joins TRBV5-1 to TRBJ1-2; D is perhaps TRBD1 (6 bases). Sample: naive CD8+ T cells from PBMCs. CDR3 sequence reads: CASSLTGTYGYTF. In DNA form, the CDR3 reads TGCGCCAGCAGCTTGACAGGGACCTATGGCTACACCTTC.